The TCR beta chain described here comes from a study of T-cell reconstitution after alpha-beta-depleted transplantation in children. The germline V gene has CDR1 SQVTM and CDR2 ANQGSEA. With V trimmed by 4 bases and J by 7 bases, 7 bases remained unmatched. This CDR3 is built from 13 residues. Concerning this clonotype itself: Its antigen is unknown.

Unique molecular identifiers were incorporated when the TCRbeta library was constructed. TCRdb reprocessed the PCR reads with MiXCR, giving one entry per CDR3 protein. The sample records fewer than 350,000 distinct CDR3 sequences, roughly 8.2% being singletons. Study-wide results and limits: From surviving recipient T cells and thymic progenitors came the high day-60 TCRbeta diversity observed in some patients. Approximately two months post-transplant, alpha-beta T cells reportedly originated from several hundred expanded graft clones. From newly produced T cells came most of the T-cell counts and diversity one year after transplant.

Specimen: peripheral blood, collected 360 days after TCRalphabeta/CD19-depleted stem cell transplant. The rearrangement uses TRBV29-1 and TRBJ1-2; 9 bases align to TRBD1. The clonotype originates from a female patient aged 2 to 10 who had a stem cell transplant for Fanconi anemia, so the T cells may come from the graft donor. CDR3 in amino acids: CSVVHRGQGGYTF. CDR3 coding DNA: TGCAGCGTTGTTCACAGGGGGCAGGGTGGCTACACCTTC.